The 16 T cell receptor beta chains in this list originate from one sample, sequenced in a study of cytomegalovirus exposure and HLA in healthy donors (TCRdb year 2017). The library was made by the immunoSEQ multiplex PCR assay. For the multiplex PCR, a mixture combining 60 forward primers for TCR Vbeta segments and 13 reverse primers for TCR Jbeta segments was used. TCRdb took over this immuneACCESS table, retaining in-frame rearrangements with V and J assigned. Such tables are incomplete; in checked studies, under half of the missing clones stem from an unresolved V gene, and the remainder is unexplained. The sample contains 150,000 or so clones, 60% to 85% of them found a single time. The ten largest clonotypes hold roughly 4% of the sample. The source material was PBMCs. The origin of the receptors is a woman aged 40 to 49 in good health and CMV-seronegative.

The genes are TRBV5-8 and TRBJ1-1, with 9 bases fitting TRBD1. Germline assignment: CDR1 SGHTS and CDR2 YDEGEE. The trim removed 0 bases at V and 3 bases at J, leaving 9 bases unmatched. The CDR3 contains 17 residues. Written as DNA, the CDR3 is TGTGCCAGCAGCTTGGGAATAAACAGGGGGCTGGACACTGAAGCTTTCTTT. This sequence encodes CASSLGINRGLDTEAFF.

The V and J genes are TRBV7-9 and TRBJ2-1; possibly TRBD2 for D (6 bases). CDR1 and CDR2 from the germline V gene are SEHNR and FQNEAQ (reference sequence). V was trimmed by 1 base and J by 8 bases, leaving 12 bases between them. CDR3 length: 14 amino acids. CDR3 protein: CASSLDFGEDEQFF. The CDR3 DNA follows: TGTGCCAGCAGCTTAGACTTCGGGGAGGATGAGCAGTTCTTC. Filled out from reference TRBV7-9 and TRBJ2-1, the complete variable domain reads DTGVSQNPRHKITKRGQNVTFRCDPISEHNRLYWYRQTLGQGPEFLTYFQNEAQLEKSRLLSDRFSAERPKGSFSTLEIQRTEQGDSAMYLCASSLDFGEDEQFFGPGTRLTVL.

This clone was detected once. Germline and junction disagree at one end, which may indicate a read error. The chain couples TRBV7-7 to TRBJ2-5; the match to TRBD2 covers 7 bases. CDR1 is SSHAT and CDR2 is FNYEAQ in the germline V gene (reference sequence). The CDR3 length is 14 residues. CDR3 coding DNA: TGTGCTAGCAGCGTAGCGGGCGCTCAAGAGACCCAGTACTTC. Encoded protein: CASSVAGAQETQYF.

This chain joins TRBV27 and TRBJ2-2; 8 bases agree with TRBD1. The CDR3 contains 16 residues. After removal of 5 bases from V and 4 bases from J, the junction contained 9 bases not matched to a gene. Germline V gene data show CDR1 as MNHEY and CDR2 as SMNVEV (reference sequence). The CDR3 nucleotides read TGTGCCAGCAGTCCCACCCCGGACAGGGTCACCGGGGAGCTGTTTTTT. Protein sequence: CASSPTPDRVTGELFF.

This clone was picked up one time. CDR3 DNA sequence: TGCGCCAGCAGCTTGGTAGCAGGGGTTGCCGGGGAGCTGTTTTTT. Translating it yields CASSLVAGVAGELFF. The genes are TRBV5-1 and TRBJ2-2, with D tentatively TRBD1 (6 bases). The CDR3 consists of 15 residues. The V gene's germline CDR1 is SGHRS and CDR2 YFSETQ. V was cut by 0 bases and J by 6 bases, with 12 bases left in between.

This rearrangement joins TRBV7-9 to TRBJ2-4, with 9 bases lining up with TRBD1. Germline V gene sequence: CDR1 SEHNR, CDR2 FQNEAQ (reference sequence). The CDR3 consists of 15 residues. With V trimmed by 5 bases and J by 3 bases, 5 bases remained unmatched. For the CDR3, the DNA is TGTGCCAGCAGCCCACCGACAGGGGGCAAAAACATTCAGTACTTC. Residues: CASSPPTGGKNIQYF.

Here the CDR3 reads CASSLTGWSKDTQYF. Written as DNA, the CDR3 is TGTGCCAGCAGTTTAACAGGGTGGAGTAAAGATACGCAGTATTTT. The chain uses TRBV28 and TRBJ2-3; tentatively, D is TRBD1 (6 bases). The CDR3 totals 15 residues. Per the germline V gene, CDR1 is MDHEN and CDR2 is SYDVKM. V was shortened by 2 bases and J by 5 bases, with 14 bases between the two germline ends.

The V gene is TRBV12-5, the J gene TRBJ1-1; TRBD1 is a possible D gene (5 bases). The CDR3 consists of 14 residues. The ends were cut back, 0 bases at V and 1 base at J, with 6 bases in the middle. The germline V gene encodes CDR1 LGHNT and CDR2 FRNRAP. CDR3 coding DNA: TGTGCTAGTGGTTTGGTACAGGCGAACACTGAAGCTTTCTTT. Translated, it gives CASGLVQANTEAFF.

The J gene is TRBJ1-5, the V gene TRBV28; D unresolved. V lost 6 bases, J lost 9 bases, and 18 bases lay in between. Germline loops: CDR1 MDHEN, CDR2 SYDVKM. The CDR3 contains 14 residues. The CDR3 protein is CASSTSGSKLPQHF. CDR3 DNA sequence: TGTGCCAGCAGCACCAGCGGTAGCAAGTTGCCCCAGCATTTT.

A word on this clone: The same CDR3 arises from other DNA sequences in this sample as well. V usage is TRBV5-1 and J usage is TRBJ1-2, with a possible D match to TRBD1 (5 bases). The CDR3 contains 12 residues. Deletions cut 2 bases from V and 4 bases from J, with 6 bases between. Germline CDR1 reads SGHRS; CDR2 reads YFSETQ. The chain's CDR3 is CASSLDSYGYTF. In DNA, the CDR3 is TGCGCCAGCAGCTTAGACAGCTATGGCTACACCTTC.

The chain is built from TRBV5-1 and TRBJ1-1; D is perhaps TRBD1 (5 bases). Trimming removed 4 bases at V and 0 bases at J, with 10 bases between. Germline-derived CDR1 and CDR2 are SGHRS and YFSETQ. The CDR3 runs to 14 residues. The CDR3, as DNA: TGCGCCAGCAGCCCCGACAGATTGAACACTGAAGCTTTCTTT. Encoded protein: CASSPDRLNTEAFF.

This clone occurred a few times. This chain uses TRBV29-1 with TRBJ2-1; maybe TRBD1 (5 bases). The CDR3 totals 15 residues. The V end lost 0 bases, the J end lost 5 bases, and 14 bases lay between the germline ends. The germline V gene encodes CDR1 SQVTM and CDR2 ANQGSEA. The DNA of the CDR3 is TGCAGCGTTGAAGAGACAGCATTTACCGACAATGAGCAGTTCTTC. As protein: CSVEETAFTDNEQFF.

This chain links TRBV5-1 with TRBJ1-4; 8 positions agree with TRBD1. Looked up from germline, CDR1 is SGHRS and CDR2 is YFSETQ. The V segment lost 1 base and the J segment 0 bases; nucleotides outside the gene matches: 8. CDR3 length: 18 amino acids. CDR3 DNA sequence: TGCGCCAGCAGCTTGTTTTTCGACAGGGGAACAACTAATGAAAAACTGTTTTTT. It yields the protein CASSLFFDRGTTNEKLFF.

The CDR3 nucleotides read TGTGCCATCAGTGGGGGGGGCCCCTCCGGAGGCTACACCTTC. It codes for CAISGGGPSGGYTF. The V and J genes are TRBV10-3 and TRBJ1-2; a weak D match, TRBD1 (6 bases). The CDR3 is 14 residues long. Germline V gene data show CDR1 as ENHRY and CDR2 as SYGVKD. The V end was cut by 4 bases, the J end by 8 bases, with 17 bases between.

The chain carries TRBV6-5 and TRBJ1-1; D remains unclear. Germline CDR1 and CDR2: MNHEY and SVGAGI. The CDR3 is made up of 14 amino acids. Trimming removed 6 bases from V and 1 base from J, with 12 bases in between. The CDR3 spells CASRPTEANTEAFF. In DNA form, the CDR3 reads TGTGCCAGCAGGCCGACGGAGGCGAACACTGAAGCTTTCTTT.

The chain joins TRBV9 to TRBJ2-2; tentatively, D is TRBD2 (6 bases). The CDR3 is made up of 12 amino acids. Germline V gene lookup returns CDR1 SGDLS and CDR2 YYNGEE. V lost 4 bases, J lost 9 bases, and 10 bases lay in between. The CDR3 is CASSRDSRELFF. CDR3 in DNA: TGTGCCAGCAGCCGGGACTCGAGGGAGCTGTTTTTT.